A selection of T cell receptor beta chains follows, all from one sample in a study of immune characterization of retroperitoneal liposarcoma. MiXCR was run by TCRdb on the PCR reads, yielding one entry per CDR3 protein. Among some 10,000 distinct CDR3 sequences listed, 25% to 35% were seen once. The source material was tumor tissue. The receptors shown here come from a female donor with retroperitoneal liposarcoma. Each CDR3 is given with its conserved first and last residue. The D gene is left open where the match is weak. Not every row has a clone size; where given, it reads once, few, many or a size class.

clone_size | j_call | v_call | d_call | cdr3_aa | cdr3_nt
once | TRBJ2-7 | TRBV4-1 | - | CASSQRLGPSYEQYF | TGTGCCAGCAGCCAGAGATTGGGGCCGTCCTACGAGCAGTACTTC
- | TRBJ1-1 | TRBV6-1 | - | CASSERGDWGTEAFF | TGTGCCAGCAGTGAACGGGGAGATTGGGGGACTGAAGCTTTCTTT
- | TRBJ2-1 | TRBV28 | TRBD2 | CASSPLAGVGNEQFF | TGTGCCAGCAGTCCACTAGCGGGAGTTGGCAATGAGCAGTTCTTC
many | TRBJ2-3 | TRBV7-2 | TRBD2 | CASSLAPAGGPDTQYF | TGTGCCAGCAGCTTAGCCCCAGCGGGGGGGCCAGATACGCAGTATTTT
few | TRBJ1-1 | TRBV24-1 | - | CATSSLGYTEAFF | TGTGCCACCAGTTCCTTGGGGTACACTGAAGCTTTCTTT
- | TRBJ1-1 | TRBV6-1 | TRBD1 | CASRGTVPNTEAFF | TGTGCCAGCAGAGGGACAGTCCCGAATACTGAAGCTTTCTTT
few | TRBJ1-3 | TRBV12-3/TRBV12-4 | TRBD1 | CASSLVQGQTSGNTIYF | TGTGCCAGCAGTCTCGTACAGGGGCAAACCTCTGGAAACACCATATATTTT
- | TRBJ2-1 | TRBV6-1 | TRBD1 | CASSEGDRATYEQFF | TGTGCCAGCAGTGAAGGGGACAGGGCTACCTACGAGCAGTTCTTC
- | TRBJ2-7 | TRBV6-1 | TRBD1 | CASSDSTGGYNEQYF | TGTGCCAGCAGTGACTCGACAGGGGGCTACAATGAGCAGTACTTT
once | TRBJ2-3 | TRBV18 | - | CASSPVTDTQYF | TGTGCCAGCTCACCAGTCACAGATACGCAGTATTTT
many | TRBJ1-2 | TRBV6-1 | - | CASSSGEYGYTF | TGTGCCAGCAGCAGTGGGGAATATGGCTACACCTTC
- | TRBJ2-3 | TRBV6-1 | - | CASSVNRVVDTQYF | TGTGCCAGCAGTGTAAACAGGGTTGTAGATACGCAGTATTTT
few | TRBJ1-5 | TRBV6-5 | - | CASSYSIMGQPQHF | TGTGCCAGCAGTTACTCGATAATGGGTCAGCCCCAGCATTTT
- | TRBJ2-7 | TRBV27 | - | CASSRLGGEQYF | TGTGCCAGCAGCCGCCTAGGCGGCGAGCAGTACTTC
few | TRBJ1-4 | TRBV6-1 | - | CASSRGVATNEKLFF | TGTGCCAGCAGCAGGGGAGTTGCAACTAATGAAAAACTGTTTTTT
- | TRBJ2-7 | TRBV6-6 | - | CASSYWRGKGDNEQYF | TGTGCCAGCAGTTACTGGCGGGGAAAGGGGGACAATGAGCAGTACTTC
medium-sized | TRBJ2-5 | TRBV6-1 | - | CASDDSGEPEETQYF | TGTGCCAGCGACGATAGCGGAGAACCCGAAGAGACCCAGTACTTC
few | TRBJ2-1 | TRBV6-1 | - | CASTRDNEQFF | TGTGCCAGCACGCGTGACAATGAGCAGTTCTTC
- | TRBJ2-3 | TRBV6-1 | TRBD1 | CASSVSDRVGDTQYF | TGTGCCAGCAGCGTTTCGGACAGGGTCGGGGATACGCAGTATTTT
medium-sized | TRBJ2-3 | TRBV7-2 | - | CASSPYTDTQYF | TGTGCCAGCTCCCCCTACACAGATACGCAGTATTTT
many | TRBJ2-1 | TRBV27 | - | CASSLDRLEREQFF | TGTGCCAGCAGTTTAGACAGACTAGAACGTGAGCAGTTCTTC
many | TRBJ2-7 | TRBV6-1 | - | CASSYYDTEGEQYF | TGTGCCAGCAGTTATTACGACACGGAAGGGGAGCAGTACTTC
- | TRBJ1-2 | TRBV12-3/TRBV12-4 | - | CASSLEGEAYGYTF | TGTGCCAGCAGTTTGGAAGGGGAGGCCTATGGCTACACCTTC
- | TRBJ2-7 | TRBV6-1 | - | CASSQGEGAAYNEQYF | TGTGCCAGCTCCCAGGGGGAGGGAGCTGCCTACAATGAGCAGTACTTC
few | TRBJ2-7 | TRBV6-1 | - | CASVGSGVRMKNEQYF | TGTGCCAGCGTGGGGAGTGGGGTCAGGATGAAAAATGAGCAGTACTTC
- | TRBJ1-3 | TRBV11-2 | TRBD1 | CASSKGTDGNTIYF | TGTGCCAGCAGCAAAGGGACAGATGGAAACACCATATATTTT
- | TRBJ2-1 | TRBV27 | TRBD2 | CASSPAGAGGDEQFF | TGTGCCAGCAGTCCCGCCGGGGCGGGAGGCGATGAGCAGTTCTTC
- | TRBJ2-3 | TRBV10-1 | - | CASSRGFTDTQYF | TGCGCCAGCAGCAGGGGTTTCACAGATACGCAGTATTTT
medium-sized | TRBJ2-1 | TRBV6-1 | - | CASSTWGEQFF | TGTGCCAGCAGCACATGGGGCGAGCAGTTCTTC
- | TRBJ2-3 | TRBV6-1 | TRBD2 | CASSELAGGPSTDTQYF | TGTGCCAGCAGTGAACTAGCGGGAGGGCCTAGCACAGATACGCAGTATTTT
- | TRBJ2-1 | TRBV12-3/TRBV12-4 | - | CASSFRQLGNEQFF | TGTGCCAGCAGTTTTAGACAGCTAGGGAATGAGCAGTTCTTC
many | TRBJ2-1 | TRBV7-6 | - | CASRPDREETQFF | TGTGCCAGCAGGCCAGACAGAGAAGAGACCCAGTTCTTC
- | TRBJ1-1 | TRBV10-1 | TRBD1 | CASSESYRGGGAFF | TGCGCCAGCAGTGAGTCGTACAGGGGCGGTGGAGCTTTCTTT
few | TRBJ2-1 | TRBV6-1 | TRBD2 | CASSPGGSYEQFF | TGTGCCAGCAGCCCCGGCGGGAGCTACGAGCAGTTCTTC
medium-sized | TRBJ2-1 | TRBV6-1 | - | CASSEAGGNPYEQFF | TGTGCCAGCAGTGAAGCGGGCGGGAACCCCTACGAGCAGTTCTTC
few | TRBJ2-1 | TRBV7-7 | TRBD2 | CASSLGSGSLNEQFF | TGTGCTAGCAGCTTAGGTAGCGGGAGTCTCAATGAGCAGTTCTTC
few | TRBJ2-1 | TRBV6-1 | - | CASDADKYNEQFF | TGTGCCAGTGACGCGGACAAGTACAATGAGCAGTTCTTC
many | TRBJ2-1 | TRBV12-3/TRBV12-4 | TRBD2 | CASRAGLQIYNEQFF | TGTGCCAGCAGAGCGGGACTACAAATCTACAATGAGCAGTTCTTC
many | TRBJ2-3 | TRBV12-5 | TRBD1 | CASGLVPKQGVDADTQYF | TGTGCTAGTGGTTTGGTTCCGAAACAGGGGGTAGACGCAGATACGCAGTATTTT
- | TRBJ1-2 | TRBV6-1 | TRBD1 | CASSSGQGRGGYTF | TGTGCCAGCAGTTCGGGACAGGGGCGTGGGGGCTACACCTTC
- | TRBJ2-4 | TRBV6-5 | TRBD2 | CASSSAGEGWGEQYF | TGTGCCAGCAGTTCAGCGGGAGAGGGGTGGGGTGAGCAGTACTTC
medium-sized | TRBJ2-1 | TRBV11-3 | TRBD1 | CASSSSGQGARNEQFF | TGTGCCAGCAGCTCATCTGGACAGGGGGCGAGGAATGAGCAGTTCTTC
medium-sized | TRBJ2-7 | TRBV12-3/TRBV12-4 | TRBD2 | CASSPRGDEQYF | TGTGCCAGCAGTCCCCGGGGGGACGAGCAGTACTTC
- | TRBJ2-5 | TRBV25-1 | TRBD2 | CASSPMAGDRETLYF | TGTGCCAGCAGCCCCATGGCGGGGGATCGAGAGACCCTGTACTTC
- | TRBJ1-2 | TRBV11-3 | - | CASSSQGADYGYTF | TGTGCCAGCAGCAGCCAAGGGGCTGACTATGGCTACACCTTC
- | TRBJ1-1 | TRBV7-3 | - | CASSPGANTEAFF | TGTGCCAGCAGCCCGGGGGCGAACACTGAAGCTTTCTTT
few | TRBJ2-1 | TRBV6-9 | TRBD1 | CASSYGTGSYNEQFF | TGTGCCAGCAGTTACGGGACAGGGTCCTACAATGAGCAGTTCTTC